This section outlines one T cell receptor (beta chain) sequence together with its context. Its antigen is still unknown. This CDR3 contains 15 residues. V gave up 3 bases and J gave up 2 bases; unmatched junction bases: 6. The V gene's germline CDR1 is SGHRS and CDR2 YFSETQ. As to time point: week 23, last vaccination. In the vaccine, a single dose held 300 ug of the mutant IDH1 20-mer peptide, along with topical imiquimod. Donors had new WHO grade 3 or 4 IDH1-mutant, ATRX-lost astrocytomas. The data were taken from a study of a mutant IDH1 vaccine in newly diagnosed glioma. Across the whole study: The therapy given earlier, which was standard therapy, consisted of radiotherapy, temozolomide, or both, and most of the patients received both.

Measured with immunoSEQ multiplex PCR; TCRdb has only the in-frame clones, and not every one. The sample comprises roughly 43,000 clones, about 76% of which are singletons, and approximately 5.3% rests with the top ten. This rearrangement joins TRBV5-1 to TRBJ2-7, with 9 bases fitting TRBD1. The clonotype originates from a man aged 45-60 years with glioma. Sequences were derived from PBMCs, sampled from a glioma patient whose treatment included an IDH1 peptide vaccine. The CDR3 bases are TGCGCCAGCAGCTCTGGCTGGGACAGGGCCTACGAGCAGTACTTC. This codes for CASSSGWDRAYEQYF.